These 19 T cell receptor beta chains were sequenced from one sample in a study of blood T cell repertoires in COVID-19. The data were produced by immunoSEQ multiplex PCR, yet TCRdb's version contains in-frame clones alone and is incomplete. The sample records roughly 280,000 clones, around 86% being singletons. The sequenced material came from peripheral blood. The receptors originated from a man aged 45 to 65 with acute or convalescent COVID-19.

V and J are TRBV6-1 and TRBJ2-5, with D perhaps TRBD1 (6 bases). V dropped 3 bases and J dropped 4 bases, with 9 bases sitting between them. The CDR3 is 13 residues long. CDR1 and CDR2 from the germline V gene are MNHNS and SASEGT. The CDR3 nucleotides are TGTGCCAGCAGTGAGACAGGCGGAGAGACCCAGTACTTC. This sequence encodes CASSETGGETQYF.

The J gene is TRBJ1-2, the V gene TRBV11-2; D is possibly TRBD1 (6 bases). V lost 4 bases to trimming and J lost 8 bases, with 11 bases between them. CDR3 size: 12 residues. Per the germline V gene, CDR1 is SGHAT and CDR2 is FQNNGV. The CDR3 region is CASSWGGEGYTF. The CDR3 DNA reads as TGTGCCAGCAGCTGGGGGGGCGAAGGCTACACCTTC.

V and J are TRBV5-1 and TRBJ2-5; the match to TRBD2 covers 9 bases. Germline V gene sequence: CDR1 SGHRS, CDR2 YFSETQ. J was trimmed by 4 bases and V by 1 base; bases with no gene match: 5. The CDR3 sequence is 15 residues long. CDR3 in DNA: TGCGCCAGCAGCTTGCTAGCGGGGAGCGGAGAGACCCAGTACTTC. Protein product: CASSLLAGSGETQYF. The variable domain in full, completed from reference TRBV5-1 and TRBJ2-5, reads KAGVTQTPRYLIKTRGQQVTLSCSPISGHRSVSWYQQTPGQGLQFLFEYFSETQRNKGNFPGRFSGRQFSNSRSEMNVSTLELGDSALYLCASSLLAGSGETQYFGPGTRLLVL.

The CDR3 loop reads CASSERGAGSQYF. The CDR3 bases are TGTGCCAGCAGTGAGCGGGGTGCGGGTTCGCAGTATTTT. The gene calls are TRBV6-1 and TRBJ2-3, with a tentative D call TRBD2 (6 bases). CDR1 and CDR2 (germline): MNHNS, SASEGT. The CDR3 spans 13 residues. Trimming took off 3 bases at V and 10 bases at J, with 14 bases between the two ends.

The chain joins TRBV30 to TRBJ1-6; D perhaps matches TRBD1 (5 bases). The ends were cut back, 0 bases at V and 7 bases at J, with 13 bases in the middle. Germline V gene data show CDR1 as GTSNPN and CDR2 as SVGIG (reference sequence). CDR3 size: 15 residues. The CDR3: CAWSVPAQANSPLHF. In DNA, the CDR3 is TGTGCCTGGAGTGTACCGGCACAGGCCAATTCACCCCTCCACTTT.

This chain links TRBV12-3 or TRBV12-4 with TRBJ1-1, with D possibly being TRBD1 (5 bases). V shed 10 bases and J shed 4 bases, with 10 bases lying between them. CDR3 length: 11 amino acids. The CDR3 bases are TGTGCCACCCAGGGAAGCACTGAAGCTTTCTTT. Its translation is CATQGSTEAFF.

The V gene is TRBV7-6, the J gene TRBJ1-6; D remains ambiguous. V was trimmed by 4 bases and J by 13 bases, leaving 11 bases between them. The CDR3 loop spans 12 amino acids. Per germline, CDR1 SGHVS and CDR2 FNYEAQ. The CDR3 DNA is TGTGCCAGCAGCTCTCCGGAGGGCCCCCTCCACTTT. Its protein is CASSSPEGPLHF.

The V call is TRBV6-1, the J call TRBJ2-3; 8 nucleotides align to TRBD2. The J segment lost 2 bases and the V segment lost 2 bases, leaving 3 bases of the junction unmatched. This CDR3 is 15 amino acids long. Germline V gene data show CDR1 as MNHNS and CDR2 as SASEGT. The CDR3 is CASSESSGLTDTQYF. CDR3 nucleotides: TGTGCCAGCAGTGAATCTAGCGGGCTCACAGATACGCAGTATTTT.

The V and J genes are TRBV2 and TRBJ2-7; the D gene is possibly TRBD1 (6 bases). From germline, CDR1 is SNHLY and CDR2 FYNNEI. CDR3 length equals 14 residues. Trimming stripped 6 bases from V and 0 bases from J, with 12 bases between. The CDR3 region is CASSPAQGSYEQYF. The CDR3 coding sequence is TGTGCCAGCAGCCCTGCACAGGGCTCCTACGAGCAGTACTTC.

This chain connects TRBV19 to TRBJ2-6, with D possibly matching TRBD2 (7 bases). The CDR3 totals 17 residues. Germline V gene sequence: CDR1 LNHDA, CDR2 SQIVND (reference sequence). V lost 7 bases to trimming and J lost 2 bases, with 18 bases between them. The CDR3 is CASMGGRDPPGANVLTF. CDR3 DNA: TGTGCCAGTATGGGGGGGCGGGATCCCCCTGGGGCCAACGTCCTGACTTTC.

The rearrangement links TRBV6-5 to TRBJ2-7; the D gene is possibly TRBD1 (6 bases). Trimming left V 2 bases short and J 7 bases short, with 15 bases between. This CDR3 comprises 14 residues. Germline CDR1 reads MNHEY; CDR2 reads SVGAGI. CDR3 DNA sequence: TGTGCCAGCAGTTACAGACGGGACACCCTAGAGCAGTACTTC. Residues: CASSYRRDTLEQYF.

The chain has TRBV7-6 and TRBJ1-6; 7 bases align to TRBD1. Germline loops: CDR1 SGHVS, CDR2 FNYEAQ. V shed 5 bases, J shed 7 bases, and the junction held 8 bases outside the gene matches. CDR3 length: 15 amino acids. DNA for the CDR3: TGTGCCAGCAGCCCCGACAGGGCCTCCAATTCACCCCTCCACTTT. Its translation is CASSPDRASNSPLHF.

The chain links TRBV7-9 to TRBJ1-1; 11 bases match TRBD1. The CDR3 is 18 residues long. J gave up 0 bases and V 3 bases, and 9 bases lay outside the gene matches. Germline V gives CDR1 SEHNR, CDR2 FQNEAQ (reference sequence). This chain's CDR3 is CASSFLGQGADLNTEAFF. CDR3 bases: TGTGCCAGCAGCTTCCTCGGACAGGGGGCCGATCTGAACACTGAAGCTTTCTTT.

The rearrangement links TRBV19 to TRBJ2-4; possibly TRBD2 for D (5 bases). V dropped 6 bases and J dropped 9 bases, with 18 bases sitting between them. The CDR3 contains 14 residues. Germline V gene data show CDR1 as LNHDA and CDR2 as SQIVND (reference sequence). The CDR3: CASSQETRGGIQYF. Written as DNA, the CDR3 is TGTGCCAGTAGCCAAGAGACCCGCGGAGGCATTCAGTACTTC.

The chain joins TRBV19 to TRBJ1-4, with 7 bases identical to TRBD1. Germline CDR1 LNHDA, CDR2 SQIVND (reference sequence). V was pared by 8 bases and J by 5 bases, with 11 bases of the junction left unmatched. The length of the CDR3 is 15 residues. CDR3 amino acids: CASSRQGRVNEKLFF. The CDR3 DNA follows: TGTGCCAGTTCCCGACAGGGCCGGGTAAATGAAAAACTGTTTTTT.

The rearrangement links TRBV6-5 to TRBJ1-6; D ambiguous. The length of the CDR3 is 13 residues. Germline V gives CDR1 MNHEY, CDR2 SVGAGI. Trimming removed 7 bases at V and 2 bases at J, with 6 bases between. CDR3: CASTRAYNSPLHF. CDR3 coding DNA: TGTGCCAGCACCCGGGCCTATAATTCACCCCTCCACTTT.

The genes are TRBV15 and TRBJ1-2, with a possible D match to TRBD1 (5 bases). Trimming took 0 bases from V and 9 from J, leaving 17 bases between them. The CDR3 is 15 amino acids. CDR1 is LNHNV and CDR2 is YYDKDF in the germline V gene (reference sequence). CDR3 sequence: CATSRDRGTSLSYTF. The DNA of the CDR3 is TGTGCCACCAGCAGAGATCGGGGGACCTCTTTAAGCTACACCTTC.

This chain links TRBV7-9 with TRBJ1-2, with TRBD1 matching 11 bases. Germline loops: CDR1 SEHNR, CDR2 FQNEAQ (reference sequence). The CDR3 extends over 14 amino acids. J was trimmed by 4 bases and V by 5 bases; bases with no gene match: 3. CDR3 in amino acids: CASSRTGGVYGYTF. CDR3 nucleotide sequence: TGTGCCAGCAGCCGGACAGGGGGCGTCTATGGCTACACCTTC.

J is TRBJ2-5 and V is TRBV11-2; tentative D call: TRBD2 (6 bases). Trimming took off 0 bases at V and 3 bases at J, with 14 bases between the two ends. The CDR3 runs 16 residues. Germline CDR1 reads SGHAT; CDR2 reads FQNNGV. The CDR3 nucleotides are TGTGCCAGCAGCTTAGAATGGGGGGTTGGGGAAGAGACCCAGTACTTC. Translation: CASSLEWGVGEETQYF.